The T cell receptor (beta chain) under discussion was sequenced for a study of T cell responses to AZD1222 COVID-19 vaccine (dated by TCRdb to 2020 to 2022). In terms of the full investigation: AZD1222 recipients given second doses at about 4 weeks or at about 12 weeks were pooled, since spike-specific TCR depth and breadth were not found to differ between the two schedules. TCR sequencing covered 230 to 250 trial participants: 207 given two doses of AZD1222 and 26 given two doses of MenACWY control vaccine. Trial participants were enrolled by age into 18-55, 56-69 and 70-plus year subgroups, with 148, 28 and 57 TCR-sequenced participants respectively.

The sample's time point, from its label and the paper: baseline before first vaccination. Vaccinee samples came from UK trials COV001 and COV002, including a single-blind randomized controlled phase 2/3 trial of AZD1222 (ChAdOx1 nCoV-19) in healthy adults. For TCRbeta chain sequencing, PBMC samples from trial participants were taken at day 0 and at day 28 after the second dose. The paper's findings and limits, for the study overall: The 56-69-year group was small, and its depth increase did not reach significance, likely because of low power. Because no samples from the day 14 peak response were available, repertoires could be characterized only after the peak T cell response. Most participants were white British and females outnumbered males, and the authors suggested that clonal diversity may have been underestimated. A significant rise in spike-specific TCR breadth and depth was observed after two AZD1222 doses relative to day 0 and relative to MenACWY recipients. Epitopes outside the regions mutated in the B.1.351 and B.1.1.7 variants were reportedly recognized by nearly half of the unique spike-specific TCRs. The vaccine-associated CD4 TCRs covered the entire spike protein, and the dominant responses fell in regions 160-218 and 743-854. Conclusions about previously exposed vaccinees are limited because only six or seven AZD1222 recipients were SARS-CoV-2 seropositive at baseline.

The trim is 3 bases for V and 7 bases for J, with a gap of 9 bases between the germline ends. According to the germline V gene (reference sequence), CDR1 reads LNHDA and CDR2 reads SQIVND. The CDR3 sequence holds 12 residues, the cysteine and phenylalanine included. The read is trimmed to its CDR3 DNA, 36 bases read in frame from base 1. Comments on this clone: The antigen it recognizes is unknown. No per-base quality is available; no much larger clone lies one base away.

The CDR3 regions of human TCRbeta chains were subjected to immunosequencing. In the original analysis: TCRs in the repertoires were matched against a reference library of SARS-CoV-2-specific TCRs that had been generated with the MIRA antigen-specificity platform. Breadth meant the fraction of unique TCRs that were SARS-CoV-2-associated, whereas depth meant the fraction of total T cells that were SARS-CoV-2-associated. Each spike-specific TCR was assigned to its reactive spike region and to a CD4 or CD8 class using the MIRA data. Log10-transformed breadth and depth values were compared by one-way ANOVA with Sidak's multiple comparisons tests. This is the immuneACCESS table as TCRdb keeps it, with only in-frame sequences that have V and J called. A part of the clones is gone; compared with another copy, unresolved V genes explain less than half, and the rest is unexplained. V and J calls plus clone size are reproduced from that table; the DNA served to infer D and trimming. Across this sample there are approximately 85,000 clones, with roughly nine tenths seen only once. Approximately 7% of the sample is in the top ten clones.

This sample comprised peripheral blood, obtained on day 0 of AZD1222 vaccination. Recombination linked TRBV19 to TRBJ1-2; tentative D gene TRBD1, with 5 bases matching. This clonotype was obtained from an adult in good health. The DNA sequence is as follows: TGTGCCAGTAGTATTTCAAGGGGTGGCTACACCTTC. Translation gives CASSISRGGYTF.